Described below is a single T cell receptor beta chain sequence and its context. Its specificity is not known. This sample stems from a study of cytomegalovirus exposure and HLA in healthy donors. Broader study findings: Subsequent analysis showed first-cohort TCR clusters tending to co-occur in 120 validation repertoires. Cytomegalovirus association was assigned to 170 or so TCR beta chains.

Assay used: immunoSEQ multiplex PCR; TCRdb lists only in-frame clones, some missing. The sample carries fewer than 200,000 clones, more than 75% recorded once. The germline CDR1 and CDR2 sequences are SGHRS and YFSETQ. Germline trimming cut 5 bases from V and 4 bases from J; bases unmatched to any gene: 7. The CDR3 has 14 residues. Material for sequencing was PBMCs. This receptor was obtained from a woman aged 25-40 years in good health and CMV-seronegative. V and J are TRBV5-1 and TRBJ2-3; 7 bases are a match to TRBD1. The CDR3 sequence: CASRKQGKSDTQYF. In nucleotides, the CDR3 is TGCGCCAGCAGAAAACAGGGGAAGTCAGATACGCAGTATTTT. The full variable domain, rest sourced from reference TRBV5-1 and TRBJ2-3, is KAGVTQTPRYLIKTRGQQVTLSCSPISGHRSVSWYQQTPGQGLQFLFEYFSETQRNKGNFPGRFSGRQFSNSRSEMNVSTLELGDSALYLCASRKQGKSDTQYFGPGTRLTVL.